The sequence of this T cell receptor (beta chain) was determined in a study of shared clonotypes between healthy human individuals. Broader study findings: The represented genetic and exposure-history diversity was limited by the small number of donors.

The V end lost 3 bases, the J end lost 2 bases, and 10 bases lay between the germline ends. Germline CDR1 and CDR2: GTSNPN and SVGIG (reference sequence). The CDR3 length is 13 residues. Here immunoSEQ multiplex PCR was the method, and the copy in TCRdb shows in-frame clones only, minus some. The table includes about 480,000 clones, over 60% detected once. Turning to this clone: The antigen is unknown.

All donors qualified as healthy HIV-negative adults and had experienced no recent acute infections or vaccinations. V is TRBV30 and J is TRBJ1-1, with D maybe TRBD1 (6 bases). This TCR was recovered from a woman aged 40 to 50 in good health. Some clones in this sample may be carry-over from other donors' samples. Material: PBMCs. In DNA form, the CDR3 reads TGTGCCTGGAGGGCAGGGGTCAACACTGAAGCTTTCTTT. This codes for CAWRAGVNTEAFF.